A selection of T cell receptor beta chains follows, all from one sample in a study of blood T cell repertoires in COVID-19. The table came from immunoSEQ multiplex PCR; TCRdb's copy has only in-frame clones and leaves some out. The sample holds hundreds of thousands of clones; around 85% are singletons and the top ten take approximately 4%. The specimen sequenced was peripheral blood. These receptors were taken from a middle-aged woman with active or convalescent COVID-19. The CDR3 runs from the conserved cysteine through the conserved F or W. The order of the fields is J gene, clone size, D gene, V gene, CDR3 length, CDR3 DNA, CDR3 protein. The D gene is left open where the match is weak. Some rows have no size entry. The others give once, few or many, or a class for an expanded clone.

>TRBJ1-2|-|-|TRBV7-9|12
TGTGCCAGCAGCCTCCAGGACTATGGCTACACCTTC
CASSLQDYGYTF
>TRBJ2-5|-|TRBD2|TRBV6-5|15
TGTGCCAGCAGATCGATAGCGGGGGCGAGAGAGACCCAGTACTTC
CASRSIAGARETQYF
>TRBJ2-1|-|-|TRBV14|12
TGTGCCAGCAGCCATTCAGGTTACGAGCAGTTCTTC
CASSHSGYEQFF
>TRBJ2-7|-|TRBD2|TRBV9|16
TGTGCCAGCAGCGAGGGCCTAGCGGGGGGCTCCTACGAGCAGTACTTC
CASSEGLAGGSYEQYF
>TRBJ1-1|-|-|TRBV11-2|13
TGTGCCAGCAGCTTAAGGCAGGGAACTGAAGCTTTCTTT
CASSLRQGTEAFF
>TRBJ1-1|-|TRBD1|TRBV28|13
TGTGCCAGCAGTCGACAGGGGTGGACTGAAGCTTTCTTT
CASSRQGWTEAFF
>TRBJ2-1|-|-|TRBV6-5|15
TGTGCCAGCAGTTACCCAGGGGTCGGGGATAATGAGCAGTTCTTC
CASSYPGVGDNEQFF
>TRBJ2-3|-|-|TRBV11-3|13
TGTGCCAGCAGCGCGCCCGGCAGGGATACGCAGTATTTT
CASSAPGRDTQYF
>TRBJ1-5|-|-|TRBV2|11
TGTGCCAGCAGTGCGGGGCAGCCCCAGCATTTT
CASSAGQPQHF
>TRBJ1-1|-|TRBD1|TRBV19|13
TGTGCCTGTAGCCACGACAGGGGGTTGAAAACTTTCTTT
CACSHDRGLKTFF
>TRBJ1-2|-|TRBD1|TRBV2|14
TGTGCCAGTGGGCAGGGGGCGATGCTCCATGGCTACACCTTC
CASGQGAMLHGYTF
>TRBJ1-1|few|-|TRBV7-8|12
TGTGCCAGCAGCTCCCTCCAGGGTGAAGCTTTCTTT
CASSSLQGEAFF
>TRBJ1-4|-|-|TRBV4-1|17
TGCGCCAGCAGCCAAGACACTACGACAGTAACTAATGAAAAACTGTTTTTT
CASSQDTTTVTNEKLFF
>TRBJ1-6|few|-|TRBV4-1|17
TGCGCCAGCAGCCAAGATGGTCCGAGCTCCTATAATTCACCCCTCCACTTT
CASSQDGPSSYNSPLHF
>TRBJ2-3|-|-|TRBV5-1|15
TGCGCCAGCAGCCGAGACAATTCTGGCACAGATACGCAGTATTTT
CASSRDNSGTDTQYF
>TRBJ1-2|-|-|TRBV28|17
TGTGCCAGCAGAACCGTACAGGGCCCAAAGGTAGAGGATGGCTACACCTTC
CASRTVQGPKVEDGYTF
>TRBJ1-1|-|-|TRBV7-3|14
TGTGCCAGCAGCTCGACAGGACCCGGCACTGAAGCTTTCTTT
CASSSTGPGTEAFF
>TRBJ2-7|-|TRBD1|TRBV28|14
TGTGCCAGCAGGACGTTTGGGACAGGCTACGAGCAGTACTTC
CASRTFGTGYEQYF
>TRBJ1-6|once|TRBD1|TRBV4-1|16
TGCGCCAGCAGCCTGTCCGGGACAGGGACGTATTCACCCCTCCACTTT
CASSLSGTGTYSPLHF
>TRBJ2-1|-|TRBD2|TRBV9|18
TGTGCCAGCAGCCCCCGGGGGTCGGGGGGGCCGGGCTACAATGAGCAGTTCTTC
CASSPRGSGGPGYNEQFF
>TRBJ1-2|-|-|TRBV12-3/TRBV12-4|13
TGTGCCAGCAGTCCAGGGGTACTCTATGGCTACACCTTC
CASSPGVLYGYTF
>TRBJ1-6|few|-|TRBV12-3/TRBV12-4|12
TGTGCCAGCAGCACGGGAGATTCACCCCTCCACTTT
CASSTGDSPLHF
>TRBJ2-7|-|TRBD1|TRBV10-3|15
TGTGCCATCAGTGAGTCCCGCCCCAGGGGGAAAGAGCAGTACTTC
CAISESRPRGKEQYF
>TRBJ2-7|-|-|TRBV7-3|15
TGTGCCAGCACCCCCCCCGGGGTCCAAACCGGAGAGCAGTACTTC
CASTPPGVQTGEQYF
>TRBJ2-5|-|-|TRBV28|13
TGTGCCAGCAGTACTTCTGCCCTCGAGACCCAGTACTTC
CASSTSALETQYF
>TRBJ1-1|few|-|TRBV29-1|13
TGCAGCGTTGAGGGGCCCTTAGGTTCTGAAGCTTTCTTT
CSVEGPLGSEAFF
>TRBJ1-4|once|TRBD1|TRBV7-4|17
TGTGCCAGCAGCTTAGCGCTGAGGGACAGCAACAATGAAAAACTGTTTTTT
CASSLALRDSNNEKLFF
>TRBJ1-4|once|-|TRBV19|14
TGTGCCAGTAGCGTGGGGGGAACTAATGAAAAACTGTTTTTT
CASSVGGTNEKLFF
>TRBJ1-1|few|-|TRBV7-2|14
TGTGCCAGCAGCTTAGCCACAGCATCCGGGGATGGTTTCTTT
CASSLATASGDGFF
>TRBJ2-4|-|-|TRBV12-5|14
TGTGCTAGTGCAAAGAGCTTAGCCAAAAACATTCAGTACTTC
CASAKSLAKNIQYF
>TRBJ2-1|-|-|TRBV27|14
TGTGCCAGCAGTTCCATGAACGGGGTGGGTGAGCAGTTCTTC
CASSSMNGVGEQFF
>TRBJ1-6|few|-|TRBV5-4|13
TGTGCCAGCAGCTTCGAGAGGGCTTCACCCCTCCACTTT
CASSFERASPLHF
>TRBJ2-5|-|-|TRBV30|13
TGTGCCTGGGATTTATCGGACCAAGAGACCCAGTACTTC
CAWDLSDQETQYF
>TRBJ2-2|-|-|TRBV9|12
TGTGCCAGCAGCGTAGATGAGGGGGAGCTGTTTTTT
CASSVDEGELFF
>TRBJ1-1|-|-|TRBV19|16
TGTGCCAGTAGTACCTTCTATTCCCTGGGCGACACTGAAGCTTTCTTT
CASSTFYSLGDTEAFF
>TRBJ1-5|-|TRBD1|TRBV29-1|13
TGCAGCGTCGACACAGGGGAAGGACAGCCCCAGCATTTT
CSVDTGEGQPQHF
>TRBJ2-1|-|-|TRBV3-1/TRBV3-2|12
TGTGCCAGCAGCCAAACGCAGAATGAGCAGTTCTTC
CASSQTQNEQFF
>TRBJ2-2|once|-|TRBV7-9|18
TGTGCCAGCAGCTTAGGCTTCTATCTAACAGGGGAGGCCGGGGAGCTGTTTTTT
CASSLGFYLTGEAGELFF
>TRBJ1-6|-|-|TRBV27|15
TGTGCCAGCAGTTTCGCCAGAGGGAGCAATTCACCCCTCCACTTT
CASSFARGSNSPLHF
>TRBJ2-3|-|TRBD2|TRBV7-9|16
TGTGCCAGCAGCCATGATCTAGCGGGACACACAGATACGCAGTATTTT
CASSHDLAGHTDTQYF
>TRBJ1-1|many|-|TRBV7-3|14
TGTGCCAGCAGCTTAATGGGGCCAGGCACTGAAGCTTTCTTT
CASSLMGPGTEAFF
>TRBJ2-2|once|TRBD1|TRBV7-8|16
TGTGCCAGCAGCTTAAGGGACAGACCGAACACCGGGGAGCTGTTTTTT
CASSLRDRPNTGELFF
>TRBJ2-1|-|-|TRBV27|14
TGTGCCAGCAGTTTTGCCGGGGTCTACAATGAGCAGTTCTTC
CASSFAGVYNEQFF
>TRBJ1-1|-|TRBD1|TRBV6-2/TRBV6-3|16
TGTGCCAGCAGTCCACTACCCGGGACAGGGATGACTGAAGCTTTCTTT
CASSPLPGTGMTEAFF
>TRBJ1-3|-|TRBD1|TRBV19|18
TGTGCCAGTAGTCTTATCTGGACAGGGGATCTTTCTGGAAACACCATATATTTT
CASSLIWTGDLSGNTIYF
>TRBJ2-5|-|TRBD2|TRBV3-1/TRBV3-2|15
TGTGCCAGCAGTCAATTAGCGGGGGTAGATGAGACCCAGTACTTC
CASSQLAGVDETQYF
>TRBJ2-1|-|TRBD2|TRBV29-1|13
TGCAGCTTACGGACTAGTGAGGTCGATGAGCAGTTCTTC
CSLRTSEVDEQFF
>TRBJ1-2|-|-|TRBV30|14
TGTGCCTGGAGCTCAGTGGGCCTTAACTATGGCTACACCTTC
CAWSSVGLNYGYTF
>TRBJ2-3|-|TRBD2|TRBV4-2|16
TGTGCCAGCAGTAATAGCGGGGGATACCTCACAGATACGCAGTATTTT
CASSNSGGYLTDTQYF
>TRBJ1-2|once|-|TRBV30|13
TGTGCCTGGAGCGGGTTAGCTAACTATGGCTACACCTTC
CAWSGLANYGYTF
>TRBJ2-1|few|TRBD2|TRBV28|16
TGTGCCAGCAGCCAATCGGGACTAGCGGGGGTAGGTGAGCAGTTCTTC
CASSQSGLAGVGEQFF
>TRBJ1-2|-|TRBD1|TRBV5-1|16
TGCGCCAGCAGCCCCGGGACAGGTACTCTACGATATGGCTACACCTTC
CASSPGTGTLRYGYTF
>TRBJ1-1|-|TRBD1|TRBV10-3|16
TGTGCCATCAGTGACGCAAGGACAGGGGATAGGACTGAAGCTTTCTTT
CAISDARTGDRTEAFF